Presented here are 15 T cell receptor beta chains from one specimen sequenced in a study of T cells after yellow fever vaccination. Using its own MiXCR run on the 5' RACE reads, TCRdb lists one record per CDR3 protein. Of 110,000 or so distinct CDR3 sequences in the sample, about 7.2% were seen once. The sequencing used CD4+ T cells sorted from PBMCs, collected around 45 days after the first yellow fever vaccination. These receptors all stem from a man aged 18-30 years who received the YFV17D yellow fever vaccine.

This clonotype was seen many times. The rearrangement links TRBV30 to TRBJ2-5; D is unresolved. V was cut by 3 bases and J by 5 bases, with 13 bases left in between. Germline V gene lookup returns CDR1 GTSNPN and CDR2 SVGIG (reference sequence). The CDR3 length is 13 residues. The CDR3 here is CAWSLIWAETQYF. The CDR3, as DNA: TGTGCCTGGAGCCTTATTTGGGCCGAGACCCAGTACTTC.

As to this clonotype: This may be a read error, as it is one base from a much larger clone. CDR3 DNA: TGTGCCAGCAGCAGCCAAGCGGGCTGGGAAGATACGCAGTATTTT. As protein: CASSSQAGWEDTQYF. The chain employs TRBV7-9 and TRBJ2-3; tentatively, D is TRBD2 (6 bases). Trimming shortened V by 5 bases and J by 5 bases, and 17 bases separated the two germline ends. The CDR3 runs to 15 residues. Germline V gene lookup returns CDR1 SEHNR and CDR2 FQNEAQ (reference sequence).

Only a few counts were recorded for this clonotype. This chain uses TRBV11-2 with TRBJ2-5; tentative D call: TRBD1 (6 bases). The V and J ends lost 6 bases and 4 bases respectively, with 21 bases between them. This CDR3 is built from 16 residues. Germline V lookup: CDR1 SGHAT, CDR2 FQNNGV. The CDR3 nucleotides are TGTGCCAGCAGATCACCGGGACATAAAAGCGGAGAGACCCAGTACTTC. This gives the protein CASRSPGHKSGETQYF.

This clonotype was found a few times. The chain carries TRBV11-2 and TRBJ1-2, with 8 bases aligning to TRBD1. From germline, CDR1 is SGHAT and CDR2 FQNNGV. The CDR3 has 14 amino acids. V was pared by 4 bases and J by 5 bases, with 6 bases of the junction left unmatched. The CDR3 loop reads CASSSIQGAYGYTF. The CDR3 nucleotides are TGTGCCAGCAGCTCCATCCAGGGGGCGTATGGCTACACCTTC.

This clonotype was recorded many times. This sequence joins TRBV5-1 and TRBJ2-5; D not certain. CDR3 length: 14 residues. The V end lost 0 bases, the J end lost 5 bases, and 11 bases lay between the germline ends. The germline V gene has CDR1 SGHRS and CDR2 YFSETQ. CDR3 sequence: CASSLGGDGETQYF. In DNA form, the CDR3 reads TGCGCCAGCAGCTTGGGCGGCGACGGGGAGACCCAGTACTTC.

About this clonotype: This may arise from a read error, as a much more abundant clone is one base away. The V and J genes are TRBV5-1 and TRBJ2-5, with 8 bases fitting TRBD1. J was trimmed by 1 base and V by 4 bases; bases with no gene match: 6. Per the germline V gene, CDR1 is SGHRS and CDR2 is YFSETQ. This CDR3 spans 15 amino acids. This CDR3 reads CASSGQGHPQETQYF. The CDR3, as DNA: TGCGCCAGCAGCGGACAGGGACATCCCCAAGAGACCCAGTACTTC.

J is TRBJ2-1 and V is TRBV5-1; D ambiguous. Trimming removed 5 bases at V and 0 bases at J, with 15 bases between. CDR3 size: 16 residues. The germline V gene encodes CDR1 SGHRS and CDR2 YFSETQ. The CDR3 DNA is TGCGCCAGCAGTCACGGGTGGGCCAACTCCTACAATGAGCAGTTCTTC. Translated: CASSHGWANSYNEQFF.

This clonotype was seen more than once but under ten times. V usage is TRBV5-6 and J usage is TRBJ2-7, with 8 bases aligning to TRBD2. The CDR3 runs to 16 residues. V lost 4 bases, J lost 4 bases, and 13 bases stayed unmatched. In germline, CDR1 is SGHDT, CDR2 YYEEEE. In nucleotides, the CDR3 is TGTGCCAGCAGCACATACCAACGGGGGGGCTTTTACGAGCAGTACTTC. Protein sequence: CASSTYQRGGFYEQYF. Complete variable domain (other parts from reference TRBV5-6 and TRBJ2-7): DAGVTQSPTHLIKTRGQQVTLRCSPKSGHDTVSWYQQALGQGPQFIFQYYEEEERQRGNFPDRFSGHQFPNYSSELNVNALLLGDSALYLCASSTYQRGGFYEQYFGPGTRLTVT.

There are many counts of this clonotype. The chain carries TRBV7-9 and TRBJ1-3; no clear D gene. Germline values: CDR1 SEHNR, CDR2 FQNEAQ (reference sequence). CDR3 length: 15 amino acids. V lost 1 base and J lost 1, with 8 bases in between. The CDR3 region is CASSLGGRSGNTIYF. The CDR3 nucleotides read TGTGCCAGCAGCTTAGGAGGCAGGTCTGGAAACACCATATATTTT.

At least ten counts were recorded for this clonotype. The CDR3 region is CASSSGQGVYMNTEAFF. As DNA, the CDR3 is TGTGCCAGCAGCTCGGGACAGGGCGTCTACATGAACACTGAAGCTTTCTTT. The V and J genes are TRBV7-9 and TRBJ1-1, with TRBD1 identical over 9 bases. Germline V gene sequence: CDR1 SEHNR, CDR2 FQNEAQ (reference sequence). The CDR3 loop spans 17 amino acids. V shed 4 bases, J shed 0 bases, and the junction held 9 bases outside the gene matches.

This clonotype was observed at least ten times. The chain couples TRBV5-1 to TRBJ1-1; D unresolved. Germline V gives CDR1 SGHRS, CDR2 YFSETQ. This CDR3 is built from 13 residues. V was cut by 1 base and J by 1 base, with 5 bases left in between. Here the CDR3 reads CASSLQRNTEAFF. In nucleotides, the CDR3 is TGCGCCAGCAGCTTGCAACGGAACACTGAAGCTTTCTTT.

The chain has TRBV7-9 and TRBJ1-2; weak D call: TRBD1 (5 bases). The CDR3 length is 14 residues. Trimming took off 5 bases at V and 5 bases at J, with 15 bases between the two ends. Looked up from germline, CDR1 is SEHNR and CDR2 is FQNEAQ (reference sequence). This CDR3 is CASSPRGDGYGYTF. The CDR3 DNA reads TGTGCCAGCAGCCCCCGGGGGGATGGGTATGGCTACACCTTC. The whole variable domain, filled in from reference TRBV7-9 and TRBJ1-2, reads DTGVSQNPRHKITKRGQNVTFRCDPISEHNRLYWYRQTLGQGPEFLTYFQNEAQLEKSRLLSDRFSAERPKGSFSTLEIQRTEQGDSAMYLCASSPRGDGYGYTFGSGTRLTVV.

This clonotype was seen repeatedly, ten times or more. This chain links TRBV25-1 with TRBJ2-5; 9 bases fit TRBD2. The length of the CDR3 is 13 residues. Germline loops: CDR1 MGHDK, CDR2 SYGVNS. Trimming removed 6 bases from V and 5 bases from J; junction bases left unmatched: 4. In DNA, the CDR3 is TGTGCCAGCAGAGCCGGACTAGCGGAGACCCAGTACTTC. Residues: CASRAGLAETQYF.

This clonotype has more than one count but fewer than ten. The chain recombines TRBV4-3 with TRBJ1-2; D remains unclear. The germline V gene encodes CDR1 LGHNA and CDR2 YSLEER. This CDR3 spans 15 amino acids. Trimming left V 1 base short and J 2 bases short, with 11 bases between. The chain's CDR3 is CASSQGGYRNYGYTF. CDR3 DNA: TGCGCCAGCAGCCAAGGAGGTTACAGAAACTATGGCTACACCTTC.

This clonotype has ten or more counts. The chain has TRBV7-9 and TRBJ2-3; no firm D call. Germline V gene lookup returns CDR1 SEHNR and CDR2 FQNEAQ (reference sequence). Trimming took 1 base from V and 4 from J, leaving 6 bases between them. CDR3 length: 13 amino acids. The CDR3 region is CASSLVVSDTQYF. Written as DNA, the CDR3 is TGTGCCAGCAGCTTAGTAGTCTCAGATACGCAGTATTTT.